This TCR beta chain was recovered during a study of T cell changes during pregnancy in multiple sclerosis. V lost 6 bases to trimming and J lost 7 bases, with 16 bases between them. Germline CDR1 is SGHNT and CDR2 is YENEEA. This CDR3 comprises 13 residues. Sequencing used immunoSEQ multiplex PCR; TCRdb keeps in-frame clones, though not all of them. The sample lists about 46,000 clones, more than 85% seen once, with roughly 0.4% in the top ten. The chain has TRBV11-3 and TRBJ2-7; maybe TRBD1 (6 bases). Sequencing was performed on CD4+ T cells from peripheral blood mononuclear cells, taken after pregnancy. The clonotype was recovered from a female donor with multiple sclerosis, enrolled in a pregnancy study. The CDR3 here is CASSHHRAREQYF. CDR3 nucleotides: TGTGCCAGCAGTCACCACAGGGCTAGAGAGCAGTACTTC.